These 32 T cell receptor beta chains originate from one sample sequenced in a study of blood T cell repertoires in COVID-19. Using immunoSEQ multiplex PCR, the repertoire was profiled, and TCRdb retains in-frame clones only, with some absent. The sample shows 250,000 to 350,000 clones, approximately 84% of them seen only once. Material: peripheral blood. These receptor sequences come from a human donor with COVID-19, enrolled during active disease. The donor label of this sample is uncertain.

The rearrangement joins TRBV7-6 to TRBJ2-2; 14 bases fit TRBD2. CDR3 length: 16 residues. Losses at the gene ends were 5 bases for V and 5 bases for J; bases not matched to a gene: 4. From germline, CDR1 is SGHVS and CDR2 FNYEAQ. CDR3 sequence: CASSRGLAGETGELFF. CDR3 bases: TGTGCCAGCAGCAGGGGACTAGCGGGAGAGACCGGGGAGCTGTTTTTT.

This clone was found once. This chain uses TRBV28 with TRBJ2-3; TRBD2 agrees at 14 bases. Germline V gives CDR1 MDHEN, CDR2 SYDVKM. The CDR3 runs 17 residues. V was pared by 8 bases and J by 7 bases, with 14 bases of the junction left unmatched. DNA of the CDR3: TGTGCCAGCCGGGGGACTAGCGGGAGACAAGGGTTGTATACGCAGTATTTT. Its translation: CASRGTSGRQGLYTQYF.

This chain links TRBV27 with TRBJ1-2; a possible D gene is TRBD1 (6 bases). The V gene's germline CDR1 is MNHEY and CDR2 SMNVEV (reference sequence). V was shortened by 4 bases and J by 4 bases, with 13 bases between the two germline ends. The CDR3 spans 14 residues. CDR3 region: CASSSDRRSYGYTF. The CDR3 DNA sequence: TGTGCCAGCAGTTCGGACAGACGTAGCTATGGCTACACCTTC.

The chain is built from TRBV28 and TRBJ1-2, with 8 bases fitting TRBD1. Trimming cost V 5 bases and J 6 bases; bases outside gene matches: 8. The CDR3 is 14 amino acids. Germline-derived CDR1 and CDR2 are MDHEN and SYDVKM. Here the CDR3 reads CASSQDRGRDGYTF. CDR3 bases: TGTGCCAGCAGTCAAGACAGGGGCAGGGATGGCTACACCTTC.

This chain uses TRBV27 with TRBJ2-1, with 14 bases matching TRBD2. Germline V lookup: CDR1 MNHEY, CDR2 SMNVEV (reference sequence). The CDR3 covers 18 residues. Trimming took 5 bases from V and 7 from J; bases not matched to a gene: 13. CDR3 sequence reads: CASSAQPGTSGSGNEQFF. The CDR3 nucleotides are TGTGCCAGCAGTGCCCAACCCGGGACTAGCGGGAGCGGGAATGAGCAGTTCTTC.

The V call is TRBV6-6, the J call TRBJ1-1, with a tentative D call TRBD1 (5 bases). CDR1 is MNHNY, CDR2 SVGAGI, per germline (reference sequence). The ends were cut back, 11 bases at V and 6 bases at J, with 13 bases in the middle. This CDR3 region has 11 residues. This CDR3 reads CASRGGAEAFF. CDR3 DNA: TGTGCCTCACGGGGGGGGGCTGAAGCTTTCTTT.

This rearrangement joins TRBV7-8 to TRBJ2-1; a weak D match, TRBD2 (6 bases). The CDR3 has 14 amino acids. Trimming removed 3 bases from V and 0 bases from J, with 6 bases in between. CDR1 is SGHVS, CDR2 FQNEAQ, per germline. The CDR3 DNA reads as TGTGCCAGCAGCTTGACTAGCTCCTACAATGAGCAGTTCTTC. Its protein is CASSLTSSYNEQFF.

This sequence joins TRBV29-1 and TRBJ1-1; possible D gene TRBD1, 5 bases. Per germline, CDR1 SQVTM and CDR2 ANQGSEA. The CDR3 runs 10 residues. CDR3: CSGADTEAFF. DNA of the CDR3: TGCAGTGGGGCGGACACTGAAGCTTTCTTT.

CDR3 sequence (DNA): TGTGCCAGCATTAGCGGCATCACAGATACGCAGTATTTT. The encoded protein is CASISGITDTQYF. The rearrangement links TRBV12-3 or TRBV12-4 to TRBJ2-3; TRBD2 is a possible D gene (6 bases). The V and J ends lost 7 bases and 2 bases respectively, with 10 bases between them. CDR3 size: 13 residues.

The chain uses TRBV28 and TRBJ1-1; possibly TRBD1 for D (5 bases). V lost 2 bases and J 9 bases, leaving 13 bases between the germline ends. The V gene's germline CDR1 is MDHEN and CDR2 SYDVKM. This CDR3 is built from 13 residues. The DNA of the CDR3 is TGTGCCAGCAGTTTACCCCAGGGAAGAAAAGCTTTCTTT. This encodes CASSLPQGRKAFF.

A single count supports this clone. The V and J genes are TRBV28 and TRBJ1-2, with no clear D. CDR1 and CDR2 (germline): MDHEN, SYDVKM. The CDR3 extends over 15 amino acids. Trimming cost V 1 base and J 2 bases, with 11 bases left between them. The CDR3 region has the DNA TGTGCCAGCAGTTTATTTGGTCAGTTGAACTATGGCTACACCTTC. As protein: CASSLFGQLNYGYTF.

The CDR3 spells CASSPRTSVYEQYF. CDR3 in DNA: TGTGCCAGCTCACCACGTACTAGCGTCTACGAGCAGTACTTC. The chain is built from TRBV18 and TRBJ2-7; 7 bases agree with TRBD2. Germline CDR1 and CDR2: KGHSH and LQKENI. The CDR3 length is 14 residues. The ends lost 1 base at V and 3 bases at J; junction bases unmatched: 3.

This rearrangement joins TRBV12-3 or TRBV12-4 to TRBJ1-2; 11 nucleotides agree with TRBD1. CDR3 length: 13 amino acids. V shed 8 bases, J shed 4 bases, and the junction held 3 bases outside the gene matches. The CDR3 DNA reads TGTGCCAGCGGACAGGGGGCTGGCTATGGCTACACCTTC. Its translation: CASGQGAGYGYTF.

This clone was picked up one time. The chain uses TRBV30 and TRBJ1-4; 9 bases are a match to TRBD1. CDR1 and CDR2 (germline): GTSNPN, SVGIG (reference sequence). The CDR3 runs to 16 residues. With 2 bases clipped from V and 0 bases from J, the junction kept 4 bases outside the gene matches. The DNA of the CDR3 is TGTGCCTGGAGTCACCACAGGGGGCCAACTAATGAAAAACTGTTTTTT. Translated: CAWSHHRGPTNEKLFF.

This chain uses TRBV4-1 with TRBJ2-1, with 14 bases identical to TRBD2. The CDR3 is made up of 19 amino acids. In germline, CDR1 is MGHRA, CDR2 YSYEKL. Germline trimming cut 0 bases from V and 8 bases from J; bases unmatched to any gene: 12. The CDR3 region has the DNA TGCGCCAGCAGCCAAGACGCCGTTGGGACTAGCGGGAGCTGGTATGAGCAGTTCTTC. Its protein is CASSQDAVGTSGSWYEQFF.

This clone was picked up a small number of times. V usage is TRBV30 and J usage is TRBJ1-1; D is possibly TRBD1 (6 bases). Trimming shortened V by 0 bases and J by 1 base, and 9 bases separated the two germline ends. The V gene's germline CDR1 is GTSNPN and CDR2 SVGIG (reference sequence). The CDR3 contains 14 residues. CDR3 DNA: TGTGCCTGGAGTGTGGGGGCAGGGAACACTGAAGCTTTCTTT. Translated: CAWSVGAGNTEAFF.

This rearrangement joins TRBV30 to TRBJ2-5, with 8 bases that match TRBD1. V was clipped by 0 bases and J by 7 bases; unmatched bases: 10. The CDR3 is made up of 15 amino acids. Germline assignment: CDR1 GTSNPN and CDR2 SVGIG (reference sequence). The CDR3: CAWSVWQGARGTQYF. The DNA of the CDR3 is TGTGCCTGGAGTGTGTGGCAGGGGGCTCGTGGGACCCAGTACTTC.

The chain couples TRBV28 to TRBJ1-5; weak D call: TRBD1 (6 bases). This CDR3 has 12 residues. The V gene's germline CDR1 is MDHEN and CDR2 SYDVKM. The V end lost 6 bases, the J end lost 4 bases, and 7 bases lay between the germline ends. This CDR3 is CASRGANQPQHF. The CDR3 region has the DNA TGTGCCAGCAGGGGGGCAAATCAGCCCCAGCATTTT.

Note on this clone: The sample has other DNA sequences that encode this CDR3 too. The rearrangement links TRBV5-1 to TRBJ1-1, with TRBD1 as a possible D gene (6 bases). The germline V gene encodes CDR1 SGHRS and CDR2 YFSETQ. The CDR3 is 13 amino acids. V was clipped by 4 bases and J by 2 bases, with 9 bases between them. The CDR3 coding sequence is TGCGCCAGCAGCGCACAGGGAAACACTGAAGCTTTCTTT. As protein: CASSAQGNTEAFF.

The V call is TRBV6-5, the J call TRBJ2-7; 10 bases match TRBD1. V was pared by 6 bases and J by 4 bases, with 9 bases of the junction left unmatched. Per germline, CDR1 MNHEY and CDR2 SVGAGI. The CDR3 extends over 15 amino acids. This chain's CDR3 is CASRREPGQGYEQYF. The CDR3 nucleotides are TGTGCCAGCAGGCGGGAACCGGGACAGGGGTACGAGCAGTACTTC.

This clone was observed a handful of times. V is TRBV5-8 and J is TRBJ1-1, with D tentatively TRBD1 (6 bases). The CDR3 is 13 amino acids. Trimming left V 5 bases short and J 3 bases short, with 11 bases between. CDR1 SGHTS and CDR2 YDEGEE come from the germline V gene. The CDR3 here is CASSPGEHTEAFF. The DNA of the CDR3 is TGTGCCAGCAGTCCAGGGGAGCACACTGAAGCTTTCTTT.

The chain uses TRBV30 and TRBJ2-1; 8 bases line up with TRBD2. CDR3 size: 15 residues. With V trimmed by 3 bases and J by 6 bases, 10 bases remained unmatched. CDR1 and CDR2 (germline): GTSNPN, SVGIG (reference sequence). For the CDR3, the DNA is TGTGCCTGGAGCCTTGACGGGAGGGGTGGCAATGAGCAGTTCTTC. This sequence encodes CAWSLDGRGGNEQFF.

The chain joins TRBV19 to TRBJ2-7, with TRBD2 matching 8 bases. The V segment lost 3 bases and the J segment 2 bases; nucleotides outside the gene matches: 6. Looked up from germline, CDR1 is LNHDA and CDR2 is SQIVND (reference sequence). This CDR3 is built from 15 residues. The CDR3 loop is CASSINAGGAYEQYF. The CDR3 nucleotides read TGTGCCAGTAGTATCAATGCGGGGGGAGCCTACGAGCAGTACTTC.

The gene calls are TRBV10-3 and TRBJ2-1, with TRBD2 matching over 11 bases. The CDR3 consists of 15 residues. CDR1 and CDR2 (germline): ENHRY, SYGVKD. After removal of 6 bases from V and 4 bases from J, the junction contained 5 bases not matched to a gene. CDR3 region: CAIRPGTSGYNEQFF. The CDR3 DNA reads TGTGCCATCAGACCCGGGACTAGCGGATACAATGAGCAGTTCTTC.

The chain uses TRBV5-1 and TRBJ2-3; TRBD2 is a possible D gene (5 bases). From germline, CDR1 is SGHRS and CDR2 YFSETQ. The CDR3 contains 16 residues. V lost 4 bases to trimming and J lost 1 base, with 16 bases between them. The CDR3 loop is CASSTAPSSGTDTQYF. The CDR3 nucleotides read TGCGCCAGCAGCACCGCCCCTAGCTCCGGCACAGATACGCAGTATTTT.

The chain links TRBV6-4 to TRBJ2-3; perhaps TRBD2 as D (6 bases). The V gene lost 3 bases and the J gene lost 4 bases, with 11 bases spanning the gap. CDR1 is MRHNA and CDR2 is SNTAGT in the germline V gene. This CDR3 has 14 residues. DNA for the CDR3: TGTGCCAGCAGTGAGCTAGCGTCCTCAGATACGCAGTATTTT. This translates into CASSELASSDTQYF.

The chain couples TRBV6-5 to TRBJ2-1, with TRBD2 matching 9 bases. CDR1 is MNHEY and CDR2 is SVGAGI in the germline V gene. The junction had 9 bases not matched to a gene; V was cut back by 6 bases and J by 9 bases. The CDR3 sequence is 14 residues long. CDR3 in amino acids: CASRGREGVSEQFF. CDR3 in DNA: TGTGCCAGCAGAGGGCGGGAGGGAGTCAGTGAGCAGTTCTTC.

This chain uses TRBV28 with TRBJ2-7; 16 positions match TRBD2. The germline V gene encodes CDR1 MDHEN and CDR2 SYDVKM. The CDR3 runs 16 residues. With 7 bases clipped from V and 9 bases from J, the junction kept 12 bases outside the gene matches. CDR3 loop: CASTPPGTSGRVGQYF. CDR3 nucleotides: TGTGCCAGCACCCCTCCCGGGACTAGCGGGAGGGTAGGGCAGTACTTC.

The chain couples TRBV28 to TRBJ2-1; TRBD1 might be the D (6 bases). The CDR3 consists of 22 residues. With 3 bases removed from V and 3 bases from J, the gap between germline ends came to 33 bases. Germline CDR1 is MDHEN and CDR2 is SYDVKM. CDR3 DNA sequence: TGTGCCAGCAGTTTTGAGTTCGCCGGACGGGACATCCCGAGTTCTCTCTACAATGAGCAGTTCTTC. Protein product: CASSFEFAGRDIPSSLYNEQFF.

V and J are TRBV11-2 and TRBJ1-4; the match to TRBD1 covers 9 bases. The CDR3 is 16 amino acids. Germline CDR1 reads SGHAT; CDR2 reads FQNNGV. V dropped 0 bases and J dropped 5; count of bases not matched to a gene: 4. The CDR3 spells CASSLEWTGENEKLFF. The DNA for the CDR3 is TGTGCCAGCAGCTTAGAGTGGACAGGGGAGAATGAAAAACTGTTTTTT.

The V call is TRBV5-4, the J call TRBJ2-5, with D possibly TRBD1 on 5 matching bases. The V end lost 4 bases, the J end lost 3 bases, and 10 bases lay between the germline ends. Germline assignment: CDR1 SGHNT and CDR2 YYREEE (reference sequence). The CDR3 is made up of 13 amino acids. CDR3 protein: CASSPPTEETQYF. In DNA, the CDR3 is TGTGCCAGCAGCCCGCCGACAGAAGAGACCCAGTACTTC. The complete variable domain, with remaining parts taken from reference TRBV5-4 and TRBJ2-5, reads ETGVTQSPTHLIKTRGQQVTLRCSSQSGHNTVSWYQQALGQGPQFIFQYYREEENGRGNFPPRFSGLQFPNYSSELNVNALELDDSALYLCASSPPTEETQYFGPGTRLLVL.

V usage is TRBV5-1 and J usage is TRBJ1-2; 10 bases agree with TRBD1. The CDR3 has 14 residues. Trimming at V came to 4 bases and at J to 4 bases, leaving 4 bases not matched to a gene. Germline-derived CDR1 and CDR2 are SGHRS and YFSETQ. The CDR3 reads CASSAGQGSYGYTF. The CDR3 DNA reads TGCGCCAGCAGCGCGGGACAGGGGAGCTATGGCTACACCTTC.